This T cell receptor beta chain was identified in a study of cytomegalovirus exposure and HLA in healthy donors. On the study more broadly: The approximately 120 validation repertoires and the approximately 630 first-cohort repertoires shared a platform, a later analysis reported. The study, taken as a whole, reports: With high specificity and sensitivity, the classifier reportedly diagnosed cytomegalovirus status. Cytomegalovirus-associated TCR beta chains were listed, numbering approximately 150.

Separation from the 666-subject first cohort characterized the roughly 130-subject validation cohort, to which the donors belonged. As to this clone: Its cognate antigen is unknown.

V shed 6 bases and J shed 7 bases, with 15 bases lying between them. The CDR3 has 13 residues. CDR1 is MNHEY and CDR2 is SVGAGI in the germline V gene. Using immunoSEQ multiplex PCR, the repertoire was profiled, and TCRdb retains in-frame clones only, with some absent. The sample lists 300,000 to 350,000 clones, 88% seen once, with approximately 0.9% in the top ten. The clonotype comes from a man in his thirties or forties in good health and CMV-seronegative. Material: PBMCs. The genes are TRBV6-5 and TRBJ1-2; the D gene is possibly TRBD1 (5 bases). The CDR3 here is CASSPPQGSGYTF. DNA for the CDR3: TGTGCCAGCAGCCCTCCCCAGGGATCTGGCTACACCTTC.